The clone carrying this TCR beta chain was observed a single time. Its antigen is not identified. CDR3 length: 16 amino acids. V gave up 7 bases and J gave up 4 bases; unmatched junction bases: 14. Germline V gene sequence: CDR1 MDHEN, CDR2 SYDVKM. This table comes from immunoSEQ multiplex PCR, and its TCRdb copy is limited to in-frame clones, with some not included. The data contain about 140,000 clones, around 93% of them seen just once; the ten biggest clones take up approximately 2.6%. The source of the sample is a study of T cell responses to AZD1222 COVID-19 vaccine. Regarding the study as a whole: Recipients of AZD1222 seropositive at baseline numbered only 6 or 7.

The receptor comes from an adult in good health. The V and J genes are TRBV28 and TRBJ2-7, with TRBD1 matching 9 bases. The specimen comprised peripheral blood, sampled on day 0 of AZD1222 vaccination. CDR3 coding DNA: TGTGCCAGCAATGCAGGGGGGACAGGGACCCTTTACGAGCAGTACTTC. Translated: CASNAGGTGTLYEQYF.